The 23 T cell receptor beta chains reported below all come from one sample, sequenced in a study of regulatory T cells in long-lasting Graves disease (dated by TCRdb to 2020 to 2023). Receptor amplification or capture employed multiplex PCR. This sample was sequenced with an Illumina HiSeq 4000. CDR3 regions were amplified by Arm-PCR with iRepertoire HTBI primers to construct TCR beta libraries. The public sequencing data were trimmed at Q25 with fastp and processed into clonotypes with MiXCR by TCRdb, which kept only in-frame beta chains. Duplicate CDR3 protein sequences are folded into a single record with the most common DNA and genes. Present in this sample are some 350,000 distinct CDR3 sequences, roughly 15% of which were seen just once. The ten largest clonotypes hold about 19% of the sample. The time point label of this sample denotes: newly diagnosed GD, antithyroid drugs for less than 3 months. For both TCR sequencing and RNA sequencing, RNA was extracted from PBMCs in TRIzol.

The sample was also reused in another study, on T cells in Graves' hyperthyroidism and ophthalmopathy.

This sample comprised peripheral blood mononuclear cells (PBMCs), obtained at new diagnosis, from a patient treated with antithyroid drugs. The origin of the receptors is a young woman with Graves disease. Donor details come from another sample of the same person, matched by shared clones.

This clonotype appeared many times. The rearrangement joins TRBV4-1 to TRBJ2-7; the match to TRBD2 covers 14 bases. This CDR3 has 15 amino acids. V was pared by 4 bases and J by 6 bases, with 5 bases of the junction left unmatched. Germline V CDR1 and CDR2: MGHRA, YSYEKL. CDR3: CASSPGLAGGPEQYF. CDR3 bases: TGCGCCAGCAGCCCTGGACTAGCGGGGGGCCCCGAGCAGTACTTC.

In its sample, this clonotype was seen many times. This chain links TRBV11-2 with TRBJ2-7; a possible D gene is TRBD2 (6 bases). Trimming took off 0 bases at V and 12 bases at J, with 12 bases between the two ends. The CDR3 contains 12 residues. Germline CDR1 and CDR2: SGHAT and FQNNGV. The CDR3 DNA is TGTGCCAGCAGCTTAGAGTGGGGGGAGGCGTACTTC. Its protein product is CASSLEWGEAYF.

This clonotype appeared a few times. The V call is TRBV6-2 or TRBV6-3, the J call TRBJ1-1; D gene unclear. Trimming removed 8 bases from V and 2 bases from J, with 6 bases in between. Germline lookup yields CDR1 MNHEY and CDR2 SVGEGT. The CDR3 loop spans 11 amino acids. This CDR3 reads CASQVNTEAFF. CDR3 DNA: TGTGCCAGCCAGGTTAACACTGAAGCTTTCTTT.

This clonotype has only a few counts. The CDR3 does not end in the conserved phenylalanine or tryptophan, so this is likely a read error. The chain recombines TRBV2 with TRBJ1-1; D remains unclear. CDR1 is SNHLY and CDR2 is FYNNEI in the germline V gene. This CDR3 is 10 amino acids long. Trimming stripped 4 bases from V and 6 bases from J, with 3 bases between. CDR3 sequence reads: CASSGAEAFI. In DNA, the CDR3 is TGTGCCAGCAGTGGGGCTGAAGCTTTCATT.

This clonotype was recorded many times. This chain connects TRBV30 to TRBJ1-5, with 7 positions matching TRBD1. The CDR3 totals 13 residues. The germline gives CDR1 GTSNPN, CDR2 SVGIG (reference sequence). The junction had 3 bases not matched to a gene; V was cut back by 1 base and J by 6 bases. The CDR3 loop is CAWSGQGGQPQHF. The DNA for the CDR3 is TGTGCCTGGAGTGGACAGGGTGGTCAGCCCCAGCATTTT.

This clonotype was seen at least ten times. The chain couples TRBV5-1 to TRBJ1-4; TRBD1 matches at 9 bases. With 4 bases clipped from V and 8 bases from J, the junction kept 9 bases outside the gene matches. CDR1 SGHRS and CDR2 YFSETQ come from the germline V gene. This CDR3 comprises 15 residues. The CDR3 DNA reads TGCGCCAGCAGCGAACGGACAGGGGCGGGCGAAAAACTGTTTTTT. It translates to CASSERTGAGEKLFF.

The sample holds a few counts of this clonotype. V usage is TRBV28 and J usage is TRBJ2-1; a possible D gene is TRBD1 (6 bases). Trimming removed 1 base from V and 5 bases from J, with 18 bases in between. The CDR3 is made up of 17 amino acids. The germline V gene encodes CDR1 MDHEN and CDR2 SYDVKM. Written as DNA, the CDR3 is TGTGCCAGCAGTTTATACCCCCTCGTCAGGGGCAACAATGAGCAGTTCTTC. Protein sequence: CASSLYPLVRGNNEQFF.

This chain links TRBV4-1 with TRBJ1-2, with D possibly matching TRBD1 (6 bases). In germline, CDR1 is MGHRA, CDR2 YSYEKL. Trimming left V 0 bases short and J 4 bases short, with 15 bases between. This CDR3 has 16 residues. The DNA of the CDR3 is TGCGCCAGCAGCCAAGACGCGACAGGACCCTTCTATGGCTACACCTTC. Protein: CASSQDATGPFYGYTF.

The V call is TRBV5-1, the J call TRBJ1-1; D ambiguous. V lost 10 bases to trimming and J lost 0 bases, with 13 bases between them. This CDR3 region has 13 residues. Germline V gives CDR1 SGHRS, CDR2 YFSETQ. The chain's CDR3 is CASGSFMNTEAFF. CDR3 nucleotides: TGCGCCTCGGGCAGTTTCATGAACACTGAAGCTTTCTTT. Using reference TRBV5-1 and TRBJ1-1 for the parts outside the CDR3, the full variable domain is KAGVTQTPRYLIKTRGQQVTLSCSPISGHRSVSWYQQTPGQGLQFLFEYFSETQRNKGNFPGRFSGRQFSNSRSEMNVSTLELGDSALYLCASGSFMNTEAFFGQGTRLTVV.

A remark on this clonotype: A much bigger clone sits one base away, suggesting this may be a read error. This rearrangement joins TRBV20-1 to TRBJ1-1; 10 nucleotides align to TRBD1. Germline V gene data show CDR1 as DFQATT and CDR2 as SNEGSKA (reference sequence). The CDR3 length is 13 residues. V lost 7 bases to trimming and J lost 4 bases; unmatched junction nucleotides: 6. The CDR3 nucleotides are TGCAGTGTCCCCGGACAGGGGGTCACTGAAGCTTTCTTT. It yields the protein CSVPGQGVTEAFF.

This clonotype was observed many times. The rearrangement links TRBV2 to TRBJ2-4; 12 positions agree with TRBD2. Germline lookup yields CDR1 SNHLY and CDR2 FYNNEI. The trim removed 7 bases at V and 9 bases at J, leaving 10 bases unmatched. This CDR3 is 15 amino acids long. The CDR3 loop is CASKTSGSSPSIQYF. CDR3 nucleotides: TGTGCCAGCAAGACTAGCGGGAGTAGTCCGTCCATTCAGTACTTC.

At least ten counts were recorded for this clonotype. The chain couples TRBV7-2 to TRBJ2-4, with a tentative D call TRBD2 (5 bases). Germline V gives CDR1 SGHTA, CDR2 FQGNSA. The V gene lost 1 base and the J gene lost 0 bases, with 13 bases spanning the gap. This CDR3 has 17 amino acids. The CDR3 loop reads CASSLVSGSLAKNIQYF. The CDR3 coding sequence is TGTGCCAGCAGCTTAGTTTCGGGGTCGTTAGCCAAAAACATTCAGTACTTC.

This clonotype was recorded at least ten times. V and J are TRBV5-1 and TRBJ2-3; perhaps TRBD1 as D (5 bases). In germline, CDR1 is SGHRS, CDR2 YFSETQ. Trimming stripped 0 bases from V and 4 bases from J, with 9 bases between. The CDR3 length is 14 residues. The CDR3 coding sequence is TGCGCCAGCAGCTTGGTCAGGGTTGCAGATACGCAGTATTTT. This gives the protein CASSLVRVADTQYF.

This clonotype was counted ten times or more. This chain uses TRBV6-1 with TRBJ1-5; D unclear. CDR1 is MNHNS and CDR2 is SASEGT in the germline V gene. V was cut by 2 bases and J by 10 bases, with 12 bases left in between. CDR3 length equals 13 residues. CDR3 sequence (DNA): TGTGCCAGCAGTGAAACACGTGGATTACCCCAGCATTTT. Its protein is CASSETRGLPQHF.

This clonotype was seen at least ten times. CDR3 DNA sequence: TGTGCCAGCAGCTTGAAACAGGGGATCGCTGAAGCTTTCTTT. Its translation: CASSLKQGIAEAFF. The chain joins TRBV5-6 to TRBJ1-1; 7 positions match TRBD1. J lost 6 bases, V lost 1 base, and 6 bases had no gene match. This CDR3 contains 14 residues. Per the germline V gene, CDR1 is SGHDT and CDR2 is YYEEEE. The whole variable domain, remainder taken from reference TRBV5-6 and TRBJ1-1, is DAGVTQSPTHLIKTRGQQVTLRCSPKSGHDTVSWYQQALGQGPQFIFQYYEEEERQRGNFPDRFSGHQFPNYSSELNVNALLLGDSALYLCASSLKQGIAEAFFGQGTRLTVV.

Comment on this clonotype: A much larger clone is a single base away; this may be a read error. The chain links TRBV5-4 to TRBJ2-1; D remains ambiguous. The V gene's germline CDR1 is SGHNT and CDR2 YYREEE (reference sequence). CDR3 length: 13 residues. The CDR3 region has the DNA TGTGCCAGCAGCTTGGGACTCTTTAATGACCAGTTCTTC. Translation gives CASSLGLFNDQFF.

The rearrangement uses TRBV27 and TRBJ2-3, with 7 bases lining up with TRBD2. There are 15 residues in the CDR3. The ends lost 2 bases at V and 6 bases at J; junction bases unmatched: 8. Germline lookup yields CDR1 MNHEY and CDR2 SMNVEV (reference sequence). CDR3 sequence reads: CASSLSPNGGDTQYF. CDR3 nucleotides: TGTGCCAGCAGTTTAAGTCCTAACGGGGGGGATACGCAGTATTTT.

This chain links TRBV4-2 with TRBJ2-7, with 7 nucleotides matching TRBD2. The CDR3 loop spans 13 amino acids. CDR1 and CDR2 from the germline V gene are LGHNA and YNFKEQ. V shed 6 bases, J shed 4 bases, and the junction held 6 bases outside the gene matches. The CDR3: CASSGGGFYEQYF. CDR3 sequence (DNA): TGTGCCAGCAGTGGGGGGGGTTTTTACGAGCAGTACTTC.

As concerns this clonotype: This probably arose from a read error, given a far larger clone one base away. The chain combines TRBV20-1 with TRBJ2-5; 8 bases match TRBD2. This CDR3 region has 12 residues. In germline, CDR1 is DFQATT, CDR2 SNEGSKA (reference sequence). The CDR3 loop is CSARGKETSGFF. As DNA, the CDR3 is TGCAGTGCTAGAGGTAAGGAAACTAGCGGTTTCTTC.

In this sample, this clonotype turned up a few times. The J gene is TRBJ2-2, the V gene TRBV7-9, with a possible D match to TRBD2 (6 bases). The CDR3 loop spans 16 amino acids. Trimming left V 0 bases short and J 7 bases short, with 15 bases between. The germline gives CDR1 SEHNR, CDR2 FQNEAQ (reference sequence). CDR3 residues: CASSLAGGRSGGELFF. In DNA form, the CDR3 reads TGTGCCAGCAGCTTAGCGGGGGGACGGAGCGGCGGGGAGCTGTTTTTT.

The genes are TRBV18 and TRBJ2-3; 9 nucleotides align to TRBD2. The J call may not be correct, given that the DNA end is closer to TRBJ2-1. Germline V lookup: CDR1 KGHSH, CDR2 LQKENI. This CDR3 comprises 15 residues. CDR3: CASSPTSGGSYEQFF. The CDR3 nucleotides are TGTGCCAGCTCTCCGACTAGCGGTGGGTCCTACGAGCAGTTCTTC.

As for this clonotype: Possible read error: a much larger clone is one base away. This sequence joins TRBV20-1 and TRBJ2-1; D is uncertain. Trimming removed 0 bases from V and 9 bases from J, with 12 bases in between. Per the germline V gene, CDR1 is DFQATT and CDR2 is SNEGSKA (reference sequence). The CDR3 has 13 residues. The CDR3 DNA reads TGCAGTGCTAGAGATAAACCCGTAAGTGAGCAGTTCTTC. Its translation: CSARDKPVSEQFF.

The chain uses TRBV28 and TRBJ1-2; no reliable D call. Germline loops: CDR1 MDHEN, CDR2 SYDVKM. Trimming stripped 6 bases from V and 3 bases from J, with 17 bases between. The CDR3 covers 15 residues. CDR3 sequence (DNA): TGTGCCAGCAGGATGGGTTACGGCGGAGACTATGGCTACACCTTC. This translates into CASRMGYGGDYGYTF.